Shown below are 28 T cell receptor beta chains from a single sample sequenced in a study of graft-versus-host responses after intestinal transplantation. These receptors lack a known antigen. The assay was immunoSEQ multiplex PCR, and TCRdb's table has in-frame clones only and misses some. Among over 75,000 clones listed, 88% were seen once. Sequencing used unstimulated CD4+ T cells sorted from spleen or lymph node cells, obtained before transplant. The receptors come from a human donor who was the organ donor for an intestinal transplant.

This chain connects TRBV5-1 to TRBJ1-3; TRBD1 might be the D (5 bases). Germline CDR1 is SGHRS and CDR2 is YFSETQ. Trimming removed 5 bases at V and 4 bases at J, with 13 bases between. The CDR3 has 14 amino acids. The CDR3 sequence is CASRPGGDGNTIYF. The CDR3, as DNA: TGCGCCAGCAGGCCGGGAGGGGACGGAAACACCATATATTTT.

This clone was observed a single time. V gene TRBV28 combines with J gene TRBJ1-1; TRBD1 is a possible D gene (5 bases). CDR1 and CDR2 from the germline V gene are MDHEN and SYDVKM. Trimming left V 1 base short and J 2 bases short, with 14 bases between. The length of the CDR3 is 16 residues. CDR3 nucleotides: TGTGCCAGCAGTTTATCCTACAGGATGGCAAACACTGAAGCTTTCTTT. This sequence encodes CASSLSYRMANTEAFF.

J is TRBJ2-5 and V is TRBV9; 9 bases align to TRBD1. In germline, CDR1 is SGDLS, CDR2 YYNGEE. J gave up 4 bases and V 4 bases, and 5 bases lay outside the gene matches. This CDR3 comprises 14 residues. CDR3 bases: TGTGCCAGCAGCATTGCGGGACAGGGAGAGACCCAGTACTTC. It specifies CASSIAGQGETQYF.

This chain links TRBV27 with TRBJ2-7, with 11 bases aligning to TRBD2. Per the germline V gene, CDR1 is MNHEY and CDR2 is SMNVEV (reference sequence). With 6 bases clipped from V and 4 bases from J, the junction kept 14 bases outside the gene matches. The CDR3 is 17 residues long. In DNA, the CDR3 is TGTGCCAGCAGCCTTCATAGCGGGAGGGCCCCCACTTACGAGCAGTACTTC. This gives the protein CASSLHSGRAPTYEQYF.

V is TRBV19 and J is TRBJ1-5; TRBD1 might be the D (5 bases). Per the germline V gene, CDR1 is LNHDA and CDR2 is SQIVND (reference sequence). Deletions cut 10 bases from V and 7 bases from J, with 11 bases between. The CDR3 consists of 11 residues. The CDR3 reads CATGWGQPQHF. CDR3 nucleotide sequence: TGTGCCACAGGGTGGGGACAGCCCCAGCATTTT.

The V and J genes are TRBV5-1 and TRBJ2-5; no reliable D call. V lost 4 bases and J 1 base, leaving 14 bases between the germline ends. Germline V gene sequence: CDR1 SGHRS, CDR2 YFSETQ. There are 15 residues in the CDR3. CDR3 in DNA: TGCGCCAGCAGCGGATCCCCCGGGTCCCAAGAGACCCAGTACTTC. Residues: CASSGSPGSQETQYF.

J is TRBJ2-1 and V is TRBV4-2, with 8 bases matching TRBD2. Germline-derived CDR1 and CDR2 are LGHNA and YNFKEQ. The CDR3 has 15 residues. V lost 4 bases and J lost 4; bases outside the gene matches: 6. CDR3 in DNA: TGTGCCAGCAGCCGATATAGCGGGGATTACAATGAGCAGTTCTTC. It is translated as CASSRYSGDYNEQFF.

The V and J genes are TRBV10-3 and TRBJ1-1; a possible D gene is TRBD1 (5 bases). The CDR3 totals 12 residues. V dropped 5 bases and J dropped 7 bases, with 11 bases sitting between them. CDR1 is ENHRY and CDR2 is SYGVKD in the germline V gene. CDR3 sequence reads: CAISTKGFEAFF. The CDR3 DNA sequence: TGTGCCATCAGTACCAAGGGGTTTGAAGCTTTCTTT.

The genes are TRBV2 and TRBJ2-5; perhaps TRBD2 as D (5 bases). The V gene lost 8 bases and the J gene lost 5 bases, with 12 bases spanning the gap. There are 12 residues in the CDR3. From germline, CDR1 is SNHLY and CDR2 FYNNEI. The CDR3 nucleotides are TGTGCCAGCGGGCTAGCAAGGGAGACCCAGTACTTC. Translating it yields CASGLARETQYF.

The CDR3 DNA follows: TGCGCCAGCAGCCCCGTAGGGGGCGCGGCTGGGGCCAACGTCCTGACTTTC. Residues: CASSPVGGAAGANVLTF. The J gene is TRBJ2-6, the V gene TRBV5-1, with TRBD1 matching 7 bases. CDR1 SGHRS and CDR2 YFSETQ come from the germline V gene. There are 17 residues in the CDR3. V lost 4 bases, J lost 2 bases, and 9 bases stayed unmatched.

V gene TRBV2 combines with J gene TRBJ2-2; unclear D gene. Trimming shortened V by 6 bases and J by 5 bases, and 16 bases separated the two germline ends. The CDR3 sequence is 15 residues long. Germline assignment: CDR1 SNHLY and CDR2 FYNNEI. The chain's CDR3 is CASSEPLSRTGELFF. Written as DNA, the CDR3 is TGTGCCAGCAGCGAACCTTTATCGCGGACCGGGGAGCTGTTTTTT.

The chain has TRBV19 and TRBJ2-3; D unresolved. This CDR3 comprises 13 residues. Trimming left V 0 bases short and J 10 bases short, with 11 bases between. The V gene's germline CDR1 is LNHDA and CDR2 SQIVND (reference sequence). The CDR3 sequence: CASSIDPPSAQYF. The CDR3 DNA reads as TGTGCCAGTAGTATAGATCCCCCATCAGCGCAGTATTTT.

In its sample, this clone was seen once. The chain is built from TRBV5-1 and TRBJ1-1, with 10 bases identical to TRBD1. The CDR3 loop spans 14 amino acids. V was pared by 5 bases and J by 3 bases, with 4 bases of the junction left unmatched. The germline V gene encodes CDR1 SGHRS and CDR2 YFSETQ. The CDR3 nucleotides are TGCGCCAGCAGGGGGGGACAGGGGTACACTGAAGCTTTCTTT. Residues: CASRGGQGYTEAFF.

Comment on this clone: The same CDR3 can be traced to other DNA sequences in this sample. The chain is built from TRBV9 and TRBJ2-7; 12 nucleotides align to TRBD2. V gave up 2 bases and J gave up 3 bases; unmatched junction bases: 3. Germline CDR1 reads SGDLS; CDR2 reads YYNGEE. The CDR3 contains 15 residues. CDR3 nucleotide sequence: TGTGCCAGCAGCGTCGGACTAGCGGGAAACTACGAGCAGTACTTC. Protein sequence: CASSVGLAGNYEQYF.

The chain links TRBV6-5 to TRBJ1-4, with a tentative D call TRBD1 (5 bases). The germline V gene has CDR1 MNHEY and CDR2 SVGAGI. The ends were cut back, 0 bases at V and 10 bases at J, with 18 bases in the middle. CDR3 size: 16 residues. Here the CDR3 reads CASSYSSPQGSGKLFF. The CDR3 bases are TGTGCCAGCAGTTACTCCAGCCCCCAGGGTTCGGGAAAACTGTTTTTT.

The rearrangement joins TRBV30 to TRBJ1-1, with TRBD1 matching 8 bases. Germline loops: CDR1 GTSNPN, CDR2 SVGIG (reference sequence). CDR3 length: 14 amino acids. V was clipped by 5 bases and J by 5 bases; unmatched bases: 10. CDR3 in DNA: TGTGCCTGGGCTTTTGGACAGGGCTTGACTGAAGCTTTCTTT. It translates to CAWAFGQGLTEAFF.

The V and J genes are TRBV5-1 and TRBJ2-7, with a weak D call TRBD1 (5 bases). V gave up 4 bases and J gave up 3 bases, with 14 bases separating them. The length of the CDR3 is 14 residues. CDR1 and CDR2 (germline): SGHRS, YFSETQ. The CDR3 region has the DNA TGCGCCAGCAGCCCGGAGTGGGGCGTCTACGAGCAGTACTTC. Translating it yields CASSPEWGVYEQYF.

V is TRBV10-3 and J is TRBJ2-7, with TRBD2 matching over 7 bases. The CDR3 has 14 amino acids. Germline V gene lookup returns CDR1 ENHRY and CDR2 SYGVKD. V dropped 5 bases and J dropped 11; count of bases not matched to a gene: 15. The CDR3 sequence is CAISREGSYENEYF. The CDR3 DNA follows: TGTGCCATCAGTAGGGAGGGCTCCTACGAAAACGAGTACTTC.

The chain has TRBV14 and TRBJ2-7; D is uncertain. The CDR3 spans 13 residues. Germline CDR1 reads SGHDN; CDR2 reads FVKESK. Trimming pared 4 bases from V and 5 bases from J, leaving 12 bases between. DNA of the CDR3: TGTGCCAGCAGCCCTGGGCCCCAGCACGAGCAGTACTTC. Translated: CASSPGPQHEQYF.

The CDR3 DNA follows: TGCGCCAGCAGCTTGGAGCGGGGCACAGATACGCAGTATTTT. Its translation is CASSLERGTDTQYF. The V call is TRBV5-1, the J call TRBJ2-3; maybe TRBD2 (6 bases). CDR3 length equals 14 residues. V was cut by 0 bases and J by 1 base, with 6 bases left in between. Germline CDR1 SGHRS, CDR2 YFSETQ.

The chain is built from TRBV5-6 and TRBJ2-1, with 9 bases matching TRBD2. This CDR3 region has 15 residues. Per the germline V gene, CDR1 is SGHDT and CDR2 is YYEEEE. V trimming: 6 bases; J trimming: 2 bases; junction bases outside the gene matches: 6. The CDR3 DNA reads as TGTGCCAGCATCCCTAGCGGGGAGCCCTACAATGAGCAGTTCTTC. Translating it yields CASIPSGEPYNEQFF.

This chain connects TRBV6-1 to TRBJ2-5, with no clear D. Trimming shortened V by 5 bases and J by 0 bases, and 10 bases separated the two germline ends. This CDR3 comprises 14 residues. Germline V gene sequence: CDR1 MNHNS, CDR2 SASEGT. The CDR3 DNA is TGTGCCAGCAGTACCTATCCGGACCAAGAGACCCAGTACTTC. This gives the protein CASSTYPDQETQYF.

As concerns this clone: The sample has other DNA sequences that encode this CDR3 too. CDR3 in DNA: TGTGCCAGCTCACCGCAGGGGGGAAACACCATATATTTT. It specifies CASSPQGGNTIYF. The chain combines TRBV18 with TRBJ1-3; maybe TRBD1 (6 bases). The CDR3 covers 13 residues. Trimming cost V 3 bases and J 4 bases, with 7 bases left between them. Germline V lookup: CDR1 KGHSH, CDR2 LQKENI.

The J gene is TRBJ2-7, the V gene TRBV28; 9 nucleotides line up with TRBD1. CDR1 is MDHEN, CDR2 SYDVKM, per germline. The CDR3 totals 15 residues. With V trimmed by 7 bases and J by 2 bases, 9 bases remained unmatched. The CDR3 nucleotides read TGTGCCAGCACTCCGACAGGGGGTTATCCCTACGAGCAGTACTTC. It codes for CASTPTGGYPYEQYF.

The chain links TRBV11-2 to TRBJ2-4; 7 bases match TRBD2. CDR1 and CDR2 (germline): SGHAT, FQNNGV. V dropped 6 bases and J dropped 1; count of bases not matched to a gene: 9. The CDR3 runs 16 residues. The CDR3 spells CASRALWGGAKNIQYF. Written as DNA, the CDR3 is TGTGCCAGCAGGGCTCTTTGGGGGGGGGCCAAAAACATTCAGTACTTC.

This chain uses TRBV13 with TRBJ1-6, with no clear D. The CDR3 extends over 14 amino acids. The germline CDR1 and CDR2 sequences are PRHDT and FYEKMQ (reference sequence). V lost 5 bases and J 6 bases, leaving 11 bases between the germline ends. This CDR3 is CASSESSSNSPLHF. Here the CDR3 DNA reads TGTGCCAGCAGCGAAAGTAGCTCTAATTCACCCCTCCACTTT.

The chain links TRBV4-1 to TRBJ2-5, with TRBD2 as a possible D gene (5 bases). Trimming pared 4 bases from V and 5 bases from J, leaving 14 bases between. The CDR3 is 14 amino acids. Looked up from germline, CDR1 is MGHRA and CDR2 is YSYEKL. Written as DNA, the CDR3 is TGCGCCAGCAGCCGCCGGGGTGGCGGGGAGACCCAGTACTTC. It translates to CASSRRGGGETQYF.

The CDR3 DNA sequence: TGTGCCAGCAGCTTGAGACTAGTGGTGGCAGATACGCAGTATTTT. This sequence encodes CASSLRLVVADTQYF. V usage is TRBV2 and J usage is TRBJ2-3; tentative D call: TRBD2 (6 bases). CDR3 length: 15 residues. V lost 6 bases, J lost 4 bases, and 17 bases lay in between. Per germline, CDR1 SNHLY and CDR2 FYNNEI.